This T cell receptor beta chain comes out of a study of cytomegalovirus exposure and HLA in healthy donors. Of note for this clone: Its specificity is unknown.

With 2 bases removed from V and 3 bases from J, the gap between germline ends came to 13 bases. The V gene's germline CDR1 is SQVTM and CDR2 ANQGSEA. The length of the CDR3 is 15 residues. The study's findings and limits: According to a later analysis, donors in an Asian-associated ancestry cluster reportedly had fewer N-insertions than the 666-donor mean. Presence/absence analyses supposed approximately even sequencing depth among donors. Both high specificity and high sensitivity reportedly marked the classifier's diagnosis of cytomegalovirus status.

PCR amplification relied on 60 Vbeta primers (plus 13 Jbeta primers). Assay used: immunoSEQ multiplex PCR; TCRdb lists only in-frame clones, some missing. The table includes fewer than 250,000 clones, 60% to 80% detected once. The TCR was taken from a man younger than 30 in good health and CMV-seronegative. Material: PBMCs. The chain couples TRBV29-1 to TRBJ2-2; D perhaps matches TRBD2 (6 bases). The CDR3 reads CSVERGGVDTGELFF. The DNA of the CDR3 is TGCAGCGTTGAAAGAGGAGGGGTGGACACCGGGGAGCTGTTTTTT.